The 13 T cell receptor beta chains below all came from one sample that was sequenced in a study of T-cell reconstitution after alpha-beta-depleted transplantation in children. Unique molecular identifiers were incorporated into the prepared TCRbeta library. TCRdb reanalysed the PCR reads using MiXCR and keeps one entry per CDR3 protein. Seen here are a few hundred thousand distinct CDR3 sequences, around 25% observed once, and the top ten hold roughly 2.7%. The sample was PBMCs, taken before TCRalphabeta/CD19-depleted stem cell transplant. The receptors come from a girl between 2 and 10 years old with Fanconi anemia, due to receive a stem cell transplant.

This clonotype was detected a few times. The rearrangement uses TRBV20-1 and TRBJ2-7, with no clear D. The V end was cut by 0 bases, the J end by 5 bases, with 5 bases between. Germline assignment: CDR1 DFQATT and CDR2 SNEGSKA (reference sequence). The CDR3 loop spans 11 amino acids. CDR3: CSARDSHEQYF. The CDR3 region has the DNA TGCAGTGCTAGAGATTCCCACGAGCAGTACTTC.

The chain employs TRBV5-1 and TRBJ2-3; no firm D call. V lost 4 bases and J 6 bases, leaving 12 bases between the germline ends. Germline CDR1 reads SGHRS; CDR2 reads YFSETQ. This CDR3 is built from 13 residues. The CDR3 bases are TGCGCCAGCAGCGAGTATAAGGAGGATACGCAGTATTTT. This translates into CASSEYKEDTQYF. Using reference TRBV5-1 and TRBJ2-3 for the parts outside the CDR3, the full variable domain is KAGVTQTPRYLIKTRGQQVTLSCSPISGHRSVSWYQQTPGQGLQFLFEYFSETQRNKGNFPGRFSGRQFSNSRSEMNVSTLELGDSALYLCASSEYKEDTQYFGPGTRLTVL.

Turning to this clonotype: A much larger clone lies one base from this, so it may be a read error. This chain links TRBV7-3 with TRBJ2-1; 7 nucleotides agree with TRBD2. This CDR3 has 13 residues. The V gene's germline CDR1 is SGHTA and CDR2 FQGTGA. Written as DNA, the CDR3 is TGTGCCAGCGGCTTAAATTTAAGACTAGCCGTACTCTTC. As protein: CASGLNLRLAVLF. The full variable domain, with the rest looked up from reference TRBV7-3 and TRBJ2-1, is GAGVSQTPSNKVTEKGKYVELRCDPISGHTALYWYRQSLGQGPEFLIYFQGTGAADDSGLPNDRFFAVRPEGSVSTLKIQRTERGDSAVYLCASGLNLRLAVLFGPGTRLTVL.

This clonotype was found once. The chain employs TRBV20-1 and TRBJ2-2; TRBD1 matches 11 bases. Germline trimming cut 6 bases from V and 1 base from J; bases unmatched to any gene: 7. Looked up from germline, CDR1 is DFQATT and CDR2 is SNEGSKA (reference sequence). The CDR3 is made up of 16 amino acids. DNA of the CDR3: TGCAGTGCAACATGGACAGGGGGCAAGAACACCGGGGAGCTGTTTTTT. This encodes CSATWTGGKNTGELFF.

The table lists this clonotype with many counts. The rearrangement uses TRBV24-1 and TRBJ2-7, with D possibly being TRBD1 (5 bases). V gave up 1 base and J gave up 2 bases, with 17 bases separating them. CDR1 KGHDR and CDR2 SFDVKD come from the germline V gene. The CDR3 contains 17 residues. DNA of the CDR3: TGTGCCACCAGTGATTTTTTCCCCCAGGGTCGAGCCTACGAGCAGTACTTC. The encoded protein is CATSDFFPQGRAYEQYF.

This clonotype came up many times. J is TRBJ2-1 and V is TRBV9, with TRBD2 identical over 9 bases. The germline V gene has CDR1 SGDLS and CDR2 YYNGEE. V shed 4 bases and J 4 bases; nucleotides not matched to a gene: 6. The CDR3 runs 15 residues. This CDR3 is CASSPITSGYNEQFF. The DNA of the CDR3 is TGTGCCAGCAGCCCGATTACTAGCGGGTACAATGAGCAGTTCTTC.

The gene calls are TRBV7-2 and TRBJ2-3; D remains unclear. The germline V gene encodes CDR1 SGHTA and CDR2 FQGNSA. Trimming took off 0 bases at V and 7 bases at J, with 5 bases between the two ends. This CDR3 region has 12 residues. CDR3 amino acids: CASSLAGHTQYF. The CDR3 region has the DNA TGTGCCAGCAGCTTAGCGGGCCATACGCAGTATTTT.

This clonotype was seen more than once but under ten times. The V gene is TRBV25-1, the J gene TRBJ2-1; the D is unclear. Germline values: CDR1 MGHDK, CDR2 SYGVNS. The ends were cut back, 1 base at V and 5 bases at J, with 3 bases in the middle. The CDR3 length is 12 residues. The CDR3 DNA reads TGTGCCAGCAGTGAATTACACAATGAGCAGTTCTTC. Protein sequence: CASSELHNEQFF.

Only a few counts were recorded for this clonotype. The chain uses TRBV7-8 and TRBJ2-5; D ambiguous. The V gene lost 1 base and the J gene lost 5 bases, with 8 bases spanning the gap. The CDR3 sequence is 13 residues long. Germline loops: CDR1 SGHVS, CDR2 FQNEAQ. CDR3 sequence: CASSLGKAETQYF. The CDR3, as DNA: TGTGCCAGCAGCTTAGGCAAAGCGGAGACCCAGTACTTC.

This clonotype was recorded many times. The rearrangement links TRBV20-1 to TRBJ2-1; D is possibly TRBD1 or TRBD2 (6 bases each). The CDR3 extends over 13 amino acids. Germline loops: CDR1 DFQATT, CDR2 SNEGSKA (reference sequence). V lost 7 bases and J lost 6, with 16 bases in between. The CDR3 region has the DNA TGCAGTGTTAGGGGGGCGACTAGCAATGAGCAGTTCTTC. The encoded protein is CSVRGATSNEQFF.

This clonotype appeared once. J is TRBJ2-3 and V is TRBV3-1; the match to TRBD2 covers 9 bases. The CDR3 has 15 residues. J was trimmed by 5 bases and V by 3 bases; bases with no gene match: 6. The germline CDR1 and CDR2 sequences are LGHDT and YNNKEL (reference sequence). As DNA, the CDR3 is TGTGCCAGCAGCCATGGTAGCGGGAGTTTAGATACGCAGTATTTT. This encodes CASSHGSGSLDTQYF.

The chain uses TRBV29-1 and TRBJ2-5; no firm D call. Deletions cut 6 bases from V and 4 bases from J, with 12 bases between. CDR1 and CDR2 (germline): SQVTM, ANQGSEA. The CDR3 runs 12 residues. The CDR3: CSVMDPGETQYF. CDR3 coding DNA: TGCAGCGTGATGGACCCGGGAGAGACCCAGTACTTC.

V usage is TRBV15 and J usage is TRBJ2-7; TRBD1 might be the D (5 bases). The CDR3 spans 12 residues. Looked up from germline, CDR1 is LNHNV and CDR2 is YYDKDF (reference sequence). Trimming left V 5 bases short and J 10 bases short, with 15 bases between. CDR3 amino acids: CATSFDRDGQYF. The DNA for the CDR3 is TGTGCCACCAGCTTTGACAGAGACGGTCAGTACTTC.